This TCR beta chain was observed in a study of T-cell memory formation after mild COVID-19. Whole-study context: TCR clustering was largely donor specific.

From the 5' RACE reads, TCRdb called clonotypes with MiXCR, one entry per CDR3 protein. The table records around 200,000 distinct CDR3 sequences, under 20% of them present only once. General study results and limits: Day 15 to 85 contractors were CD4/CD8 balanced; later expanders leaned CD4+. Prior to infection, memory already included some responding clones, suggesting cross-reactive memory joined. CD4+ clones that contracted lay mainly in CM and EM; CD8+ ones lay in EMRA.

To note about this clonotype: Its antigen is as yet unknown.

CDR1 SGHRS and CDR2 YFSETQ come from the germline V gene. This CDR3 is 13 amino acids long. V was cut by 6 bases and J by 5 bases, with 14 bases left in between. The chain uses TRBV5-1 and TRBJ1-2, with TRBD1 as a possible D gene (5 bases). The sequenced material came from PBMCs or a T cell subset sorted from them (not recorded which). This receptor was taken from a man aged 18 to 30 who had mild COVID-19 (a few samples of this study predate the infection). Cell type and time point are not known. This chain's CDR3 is CASNPDSGYGYTF. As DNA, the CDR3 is TGCGCCAGCAACCCAGACAGCGGGTATGGCTACACCTTC.